Each of the 22 T cell receptor beta chains below was sequenced from the same sample in a study of vaccination and CD4 T cells after COVID-19. Treatment of the sample: 10-day PBMC culture with coronavirus spike peptide pools or control peptides (ViraFEST assay). During the years 2011-2018, before the COVID-19 pandemic, the unexposed donor's CD4+ T cells were collected. Sequenced with the Oncomine TCR Beta short-read assay was DNA taken from cultured CD4+ T cells. DNA came from CD4+ T cells after culture. A single record per CDR3 protein comes from TCRdb applying MiXCR to the PCR reads. The sample consists of fewer than 12,000 distinct CDR3 sequences, 25% to 30% of them appearing once. These receptors have no known antigen. The sample was CD4+ T cells from blood, cultured in vitro. The receptors come from a human donor in good health.

The chain joins TRBV12-3 or TRBV12-4 to TRBJ2-7; 7 nucleotides agree with TRBD1. The CDR3 covers 13 residues. V lost 4 bases, J lost 6 bases, and 6 bases stayed unmatched. CDR3 residues: CASSSDRVGEQYF. The CDR3 DNA follows: TGTGCCAGCAGTTCCGACAGGGTAGGCGAGCAGTACTTC.

A few counts support this clonotype. The rearrangement uses TRBV6-1 and TRBJ1-3; D unresolved. CDR3 size: 13 residues. Germline V gene lookup returns CDR1 MNHNS and CDR2 SASEGT. V shed 11 bases and J shed 0 bases, with 11 bases lying between them. CDR3 residues: CAGTRTSGNTIYF. The CDR3 DNA sequence: TGTGCCGGAACGAGGACCTCTGGAAACACCATATATTTT.

This clonotype has more than one count but fewer than ten. This chain connects TRBV7-8 to TRBJ2-7; TRBD2 matches at 11 bases. In germline, CDR1 is SGHVS, CDR2 FQNEAQ. The ends lost 5 bases at V and 0 bases at J; junction bases unmatched: 15. This CDR3 is 19 amino acids long. CDR3 sequence (DNA): TGTGCCAGCAGCCCACTCCGGACGCCGGGACTAGCGGTCTCCTACGAGCAGTACTTC. This gives the protein CASSPLRTPGLAVSYEQYF.

The chain uses TRBV7-2 and TRBJ2-7; D remains ambiguous. Between the trimmed V and J ends, which lost 5 bases and 6 bases, there was a span of 8 bases. This CDR3 region has 11 residues. Per germline, CDR1 SGHTA and CDR2 FQGNSA. The CDR3 reads CASSQQTEQYF. For the CDR3, the DNA is TGTGCCAGCAGCCAGCAGACCGAGCAGTACTTC.

The chain is built from TRBV6-5 and TRBJ1-1; the D gene is possibly TRBD1 (6 bases). This CDR3 contains 14 residues. Germline V CDR1 and CDR2: MNHEY, SVGAGI. V shed 0 bases and J shed 6 bases, with 11 bases lying between them. CDR3: CASSYSTGNSEAFF. The DNA of the CDR3 is TGTGCCAGCAGTTACTCGACAGGCAACTCTGAAGCTTTCTTT.

The chain employs TRBV7-2 and TRBJ2-7; D call uncertain. Germline CDR1 SGHTA, CDR2 FQGNSA. The CDR3 has 16 residues. V was shortened by 0 bases and J by 1 base, with 13 bases between the two germline ends. The CDR3 reads CASSLAFRLGSYEQYF. The CDR3 DNA follows: TGTGCCAGCAGCTTAGCGTTCAGGCTAGGGTCCTACGAGCAGTACTTC.

This rearrangement joins TRBV12-3 or TRBV12-4 to TRBJ1-1, with D possibly TRBD1 on 6 matching bases. The CDR3 is 14 residues long. The V end was cut by 5 bases, the J end by 5 bases, with 15 bases between. The CDR3: CASSVGAAPTEAFF. CDR3 nucleotide sequence: TGTGCCAGCAGTGTGGGGGCCGCTCCAACTGAAGCTTTCTTT.

In this sample, this clonotype turned up a few times. V and J are TRBV7-2 and TRBJ2-1; maybe TRBD1 (8 bases). Deletions cut 5 bases from V and 8 bases from J, with 19 bases between. Germline V CDR1 and CDR2: SGHTA, FQGNSA. The CDR3 spans 15 residues. CDR3: CASSKFGQGGDEQFF. The CDR3 DNA reads TGTGCCAGCAGCAAGTTTGGACAGGGAGGGGATGAGCAGTTCTTC.

V and J are TRBV28 and TRBJ2-1; 9 bases align to TRBD1. V lost 4 bases, J lost 10 bases, and 11 bases stayed unmatched. Germline CDR1 is MDHEN and CDR2 is SYDVKM. CDR3 length: 15 residues. CDR3 nucleotides: TGTGCCAGCAGTTCCCCCTCCGGGACAGGGAGGGAGCAGTTCTTC. Translated, it gives CASSSPSGTGREQFF.

The V call is TRBV21-1, the J call TRBJ2-1. TRBV21-1 is marked as a pseudogene. The CDR3 extends over 18 amino acids. CDR3 sequence reads: CASSKGGDTLLVGNEQFF. CDR3 in DNA: TGTGCCAGCAGCAAAGGAGGTGACACCCTATTGGTGGGCAATGAGCAGTTCTTC.

The J gene is TRBJ2-7, the V gene TRBV19; D is unclear. With 1 base removed from V and 2 bases from J, the gap between germline ends came to 6 bases. The CDR3 length is 13 residues. Per the germline V gene, CDR1 is LNHDA and CDR2 is SQIVND (reference sequence). CDR3 in DNA: TGTGCCAGTAGTATAGGTGAAACCTACGAGCAGTACTTC. Its translation is CASSIGETYEQYF.

This clonotype showed up just a few times. CDR3 in DNA: TGCAGTGCAGCCGTCTCCGGGACAGGGGCAAATCAGCCCCAGCATTTT. Residues: CSAAVSGTGANQPQHF. The V gene is TRBV20-1, the J gene TRBJ1-5; 10 bases line up with TRBD1. CDR1 and CDR2 from the germline V gene are DFQATT and SNEGSKA (reference sequence). The CDR3 contains 16 residues. The V gene end was trimmed by 6 bases and the J gene end by 4 bases; junction bases not matched to a gene: 12.

This chain joins TRBV28 and TRBJ1-5; weak D call: TRBD1 (5 bases). The CDR3 runs 15 residues. V was shortened by 2 bases and J by 5 bases, with 13 bases between the two germline ends. Germline V gene lookup returns CDR1 MDHEN and CDR2 SYDVKM. The CDR3 sequence is CASSLKGLVDQPQHF. The CDR3 nucleotides are TGTGCCAGCAGTTTAAAGGGGCTGGTCGATCAGCCCCAGCATTTT.

This clonotype has only one observation. The chain joins TRBV10-3 to TRBJ2-3, with 14 bases aligning to TRBD2. The trim removed 6 bases at V and 5 bases at J, leaving 7 bases unmatched. Germline loops: CDR1 ENHRY, CDR2 SYGVKD. CDR3 length: 16 residues. This CDR3 is CAIRLTSGRAIDTQYF. CDR3 nucleotide sequence: TGTGCCATCAGGCTGACTAGCGGGAGGGCGATAGATACGCAGTATTTT.

This sequence joins TRBV20-1 and TRBJ1-1; D not resolved. Trimming took 0 bases from V and 2 from J, leaving 16 bases between them. The CDR3 covers 16 residues. In germline, CDR1 is DFQATT, CDR2 SNEGSKA (reference sequence). Here the CDR3 reads CSARDVSRTLNTEAFF. CDR3 nucleotide sequence: TGCAGTGCTAGAGATGTCTCGAGGACCCTCAACACTGAAGCTTTCTTT.

This clonotype came up a few times. The V gene is TRBV5-1, the J gene TRBJ2-1, with TRBD2 matching over 7 bases. The V gene end was trimmed by 0 bases and the J gene end by 2 bases; junction bases not matched to a gene: 2. From germline, CDR1 is SGHRS and CDR2 YFSETQ. The CDR3 has 15 residues. For the CDR3, the DNA is TGCGCCAGCAGCTTGGGGGCGGGAGCCTACAATGAGCAGTTCTTC. Its protein is CASSLGAGAYNEQFF. Using reference TRBV5-1 and TRBJ2-1 for the parts outside the CDR3, the full variable domain is KAGVTQTPRYLIKTRGQQVTLSCSPISGHRSVSWYQQTPGQGLQFLFEYFSETQRNKGNFPGRFSGRQFSNSRSEMNVSTLELGDSALYLCASSLGAGAYNEQFFGPGTRLTVL.

As regards this clonotype: The junction and the germline gene differ at one end; a read error may be behind it. The CDR3 sequence is CASSPRLAGLYERYF. CDR3 coding DNA: TGTGCCAGCAGCCCCAGACTAGCGGGATTGTACGAGCGGTACTTC. V is TRBV27 and J is TRBJ2-7; 11 bases are a match to TRBD2. The CDR3 contains 15 residues. Germline values: CDR1 MNHEY, CDR2 SMNVEV (reference sequence).

Concerning this clonotype itself: This sequence may be a read error, since a much larger clone differs from it by one base. This chain joins TRBV9 and TRBJ2-7, with TRBD2 matching over 10 bases. Germline CDR1 SGDLS, CDR2 YYNGEE. This CDR3 is 15 amino acids long. The CDR3 spells CTSSPSGRGAYEQYF. As DNA, the CDR3 is TGTACCAGCAGCCCCAGCGGGAGGGGAGCCTACGAGCAGTACTTC. The full variable domain, in which reference TRBV9 and TRBJ2-7 provide the parts outside the CDR3, is DSGVTQTPKHLITATGQRVTLRCSPRSGDLSVYWYQQSLDQGLQFLIQYYNGEERAKGNILERFSAQQFPDLHSELNLSSLELGDSALYFCTSSPSGRGAYEQYFGPGTRLTVT.

The gene calls are TRBV6-2 or TRBV6-3 and TRBJ2-1; 10 bases map to TRBD2. Trimming removed 4 bases from V and 7 bases from J; junction bases left unmatched: 13. CDR3 size: 17 residues. Germline V lookup: CDR1 MNHEY, CDR2 SVGEGT. This CDR3 reads CASSFTLTSGRGNEQFF. CDR3 DNA: TGTGCCAGCAGTTTCACACTGACTAGCGGGCGGGGGAATGAGCAGTTCTTC.

This clonotype was picked up a small number of times. The V gene is TRBV11-2, the J gene TRBJ1-2; tentatively, D is TRBD1 (5 bases). Germline CDR1 reads SGHAT; CDR2 reads FQNNGV. The germline V and J ends were trimmed by 5 bases and 8 bases, with 18 bases remaining between them. This CDR3 has 14 residues. CDR3 amino acids: CASSPIKGTFGYTF. CDR3 nucleotide sequence: TGTGCCAGCAGCCCTATTAAGGGGACTTTCGGCTACACCTTC. The variable domain in full, with the rest retrieved from reference TRBV11-2 and TRBJ1-2, is EAGVAQSPRYKIIEKRQSVAFWCNPISGHATLYWYQQILGQGPKLLIQFQNNGVVDDSQLPKDRFSAERLKGVDSTLKIQPAKLEDSAVYLCASSPIKGTFGYTFGSGTRLTVV.

The CDR3 reads CASRGQGVNIQYF. CDR3 nucleotides: TGTGCCAGCAGGGGACAGGGGGTAAACATTCAGTACTTC. This chain uses TRBV27 with TRBJ2-4; TRBD1 matches 11 bases. The trim removed 6 bases at V and 6 bases at J, leaving 1 base unmatched. The germline V gene has CDR1 MNHEY and CDR2 SMNVEV (reference sequence). This CDR3 has 13 residues.

CDR3 coding DNA: TGTGCCTGGAGTGGTAGGAGACTAGCGGGAGGGTCCGTCTCCTACGAGCAGTACTTC. Protein product: CAWSGRRLAGGSVSYEQYF. The chain uses TRBV30 and TRBJ2-7; 14 nucleotides agree with TRBD2. The CDR3 extends over 19 amino acids. V shed 1 base and J 0 bases; nucleotides not matched to a gene: 11. The germline gives CDR1 GTSNPN, CDR2 SVGIG (reference sequence).